This TCR beta chain was observed in a study of cytomegalovirus exposure and HLA in healthy donors. Overall study: HLA-typed donors contributed some 77 million unique TCRs, which were held in an early data release. Whole-study results and caveats: Sequencing depth roughly uniform across donors was assumed in presence/absence analyses.

Germline V CDR1 and CDR2: SGHTA, FQGNSA. V was cut by 5 bases and J by 7 bases, with 20 bases left in between. This CDR3 is 15 amino acids long. To note about this clone: The antigen is unknown.

Primers included in the PCR were 60 Vbeta and 13 Jbeta primers. As handled by the study authors: Approximately 12 million of 70 million to 80 million unique TCR beta chains were shared, per a later count. Clones were sequenced by immunoSEQ multiplex PCR, and TCRdb holds only the in-frame ones, with some missing. V and J calls and clone size are as listed in that table; D and trimming were resolved from the DNA. The sample consists of some 98,000 clones, 81% of them appearing once. The sequence was obtained from a man aged 40-55 years in good health and CMV-seronegative. The sequenced sample was PBMCs. The chain recombines TRBV7-2 with TRBJ1-2, with D maybe TRBD1 (5 bases). CDR3 coding DNA: TGTGCCAGCAGCCCCCAGGCACAGGATTATGTTGGCTACACCTTC. This gives the protein CASSPQAQDYVGYTF.